This T cell receptor beta chain was recorded in a study of blood T cell repertoires in COVID-19. Study-level background: The United States, Italy and Spain were the sources of the acute and convalescent COVID-19 samples. PBMCs, B-cell-depleted T cells, or T cells were the source of the cDNA or gDNA that made up the material.

Original processing notes: Cell counts per sample came from amplifying reference gene primers. Sequencing used immunoSEQ multiplex PCR; TCRdb keeps in-frame clones, though not all of them. From that table come the V and J calls and clone size; the DNA was used to work out D and trimming. The table includes roughly 76,000 clones, 80% to 90% detected once. This clone was detected only once. The sample was peripheral blood. The receptor comes from a man aged 65 to 85 with active or convalescent COVID-19.

Written as DNA, the CDR3 is TGTGCCAGCAGCCAAGATCCCAGGGGGCGAACCTCCGGGCAGTACTTC. Amino acid sequence: CASSQDPRGRTSGQYF. The chain links TRBV3-1 (or the pseudogene TRBV3-2) to TRBJ2-7; 8 nucleotides align to TRBD1. The CDR3 totals 16 residues. The V gene end was trimmed by 0 bases and the J gene end by 9 bases; junction bases not matched to a gene: 13. The germline V gene encodes CDR1 LGHDT and CDR2 YNNKEL (reference sequence).